Listed below are T cell receptor beta chains from one sample, sequenced in a study of naive and memory T cell subsets. Each CDR3 protein gets one entry after TCRdb re-called the UMI-ligation and nested PCR reads with MiXCR. The sample yields around 130,000 distinct CDR3 sequences, roughly 32% seen once. The material sequenced was central memory CD4+ T cells from blood. These receptors were collected from a human donor in good health. The CDR3 runs from the conserved cysteine through the conserved F or W. The D gene is left open where the match is weak. Size values are once, few and many counts, or a class for expanded clones, and some rows have none.

DNA: TGTGCCAGCAGCCGGAACTTAAGACAGGGCCTCTACGAGCAGTACTTC; CDR3: CASSRNLRQGLYEQYF; size: .; V: TRBV6-5; D: TRBD1; J: TRBJ2-7
DNA: TGTGCCAGCAGTTTACTGAACACCGGGGAGCTGTTTTTT; CDR3: CASSLLNTGELFF; size: .; V: TRBV27; D: .; J: TRBJ2-2
DNA: TGCAGCGTTAGTGGGGGGACAGATACGCAGTATTTT; CDR3: CSVSGGTDTQYF; size: .; V: TRBV29-1; D: .; J: TRBJ2-3
DNA: TGTGCCAGCAGCTTAGGTTACAGGAACTCTGGGGCCAACGTCCTGACTTTC; CDR3: CASSLGYRNSGANVLTF; size: few; V: TRBV7-4; D: .; J: TRBJ2-6
DNA: TGTGCCAGCAGTTATATTGGGAATCAGCCCCAGCATTTT; CDR3: CASSYIGNQPQHF; size: few; V: TRBV6-6; D: .; J: TRBJ1-5
DNA: TGTGCCAGCAGCTTGATGGGTCGACAGGACAATGAGCAGTTCTTC; CDR3: CASSLMGRQDNEQFF; size: few; V: TRBV5-6; D: .; J: TRBJ2-1
DNA: TGTGCCAGCAGCCCGTACTCCTCCTATAATTCACCCCTCAACTTT; CDR3: CASSPYSSYNSPLNF; size: .; V: TRBV7-8; D: .; J: TRBJ1-6
DNA: TGTGCCAGCAGACTCACACCGTCCTTGGCATCAGGGGAGCTGTTTTTT; CDR3: CASRLTPSLASGELFF; size: .; V: TRBV6-5; D: .; J: TRBJ2-2
DNA: TGTGCCAGCACCTCATCCGACAGGGGTGGAGAGCAGTACTTC; CDR3: CASTSSDRGGEQYF; size: .; V: TRBV28; D: TRBD1; J: TRBJ2-7
DNA: TGCAGTGCTAGAGAGGTCCGGGCGAATCCAACTAATGAAAAACTGTTTTTT; CDR3: CSAREVRANPTNEKLFF; size: few; V: TRBV20-1; D: .; J: TRBJ1-4
DNA: TGCAGTGCCCCTTACTCAGGAAGGAAGAACACTGAAGCTTTCTTT; CDR3: CSAPYSGRKNTEAFF; size: .; V: TRBV20-1; D: .; J: TRBJ1-1
DNA: TGTGCCAGCAGCCAAGTCACCAATGAGCAGTTCTTC; CDR3: CASSQVTNEQFF; size: few; V: TRBV3-1; D: .; J: TRBJ2-1
DNA: TGTGCCAGCAGCTTAGGCGACAGCCAGAAGGATACGCAGTATTTT; CDR3: CASSLGDSQKDTQYF; size: few; V: TRBV7-9; D: .; J: TRBJ2-3
DNA: TGTGCCAGCAGCCCTAGTGGAGAGACCCAGTACTTC; CDR3: CASSPSGETQYF; size: .; V: TRBV7-6; D: .; J: TRBJ2-5
DNA: TGTGCCAGCAGTCAGAAAGATACGCAGTATTTT; CDR3: CASSQKDTQYF; size: .; V: TRBV6-6; D: .; J: TRBJ2-3
DNA: TGCGCCAGCAGCCAAGATCCAGGGCCCGGGCGGTCAGATACGCAGTATTTT; CDR3: CASSQDPGPGRSDTQYF; size: many; V: TRBV4-3; D: .; J: TRBJ2-3
DNA: TGCAGTGCACCCAGGGCAGGGGAGACCCAGTACTTC; CDR3: CSAPRAGETQYF; size: once; V: TRBV20-1; D: .; J: TRBJ2-5
DNA: TGTGCCAGCAGTTTTCCTAGCGGCACCTACGAGCAGTACTTC; CDR3: CASSFPSGTYEQYF; size: .; V: TRBV28; D: TRBD2; J: TRBJ2-7
DNA: TGCAGCGTTACATGGACAGGGTCCTACGAGCAGTACTTC; CDR3: CSVTWTGSYEQYF; size: few; V: TRBV29-1; D: TRBD1; J: TRBJ2-7
DNA: TGCGCCCGAGCGGCCCGCCGGGAGGGGCGAAGCCCCCTTCTGCTTTACGAGCAGTACTTC; CDR3: CARAARREGRSPLLLYEQYF; size: .; V: TRBV23-1; D: TRBD2; J: TRBJ2-7
DNA: TGCAGCGTTGTTCCCGGGAACACTGAAGCTTTCTTT; CDR3: CSVVPGNTEAFF; size: .; V: TRBV29-1; D: .; J: TRBJ1-1
DNA: TGTGCCAGCAGTGATCTAGCGGGAGGGGTGAACATTCAGTACTTC; CDR3: CASSDLAGGVNIQYF; size: .; V: TRBV28; D: TRBD2; J: TRBJ2-4
DNA: TGCAGTGCTAGTCCACCGGACTGGTACCAAGAGACCCAGTACTTC; CDR3: CSASPPDWYQETQYF; size: few; V: TRBV20-1; D: .; J: TRBJ2-5
DNA: TGTGCCAGCAGCCCTAGATGGGGGAGAGGGATGAGGTACTTC; CDR3: CASSPRWGRGMRYF; size: once; V: TRBV7-8; D: .; J: TRBJ2-7
DNA: TGCAGCGTTGGGCAAGGCTTGGGGCGGGGGGAGCTGTTTTTT; CDR3: CSVGQGLGRGELFF; size: few; V: TRBV29-1; D: .; J: TRBJ2-2
DNA: TGCAGTGCTAAAAAGGGGAGGGAGCAGTACTTC; CDR3: CSAKKGREQYF; size: few; V: TRBV20-1; D: .; J: TRBJ2-7
DNA: TGCAGCGTGCAAGGGAGCTCCTACGAGCAGTACTTC; CDR3: CSVQGSSYEQYF; size: .; V: TRBV29-1; D: .; J: TRBJ2-7
DNA: TGTGCCAGCAGACCAGCCGCCGGGACTAGCGGACAAGAGACCCAGTACTTC; CDR3: CASRPAAGTSGQETQYF; size: .; V: TRBV6-2/TRBV6-3; D: TRBD2; J: TRBJ2-5
DNA: TGTGCCAGCAGCAACATTAGATTGATACCGGGGAGTAACAGGGGTTATTCACCCCTCCACTTT; CDR3: CASSNIRLIPGSNRGYSPLHF; size: once; V: TRBV21-1; D: .; J: TRBJ1-6
DNA: TGTGCCAGCAGCTTGAGGGATCAGCCCCAGCATTTT; CDR3: CASSLRDQPQHF; size: .; V: TRBV11-2; D: .; J: TRBJ1-5
DNA: TGTGCCAGCAGTGAAAGAGGGGGAGCGGGAGACTTGGGGAATGAGCAGTTCTTC; CDR3: CASSERGGAGDLGNEQFF; size: .; V: TRBV6-1; D: TRBD2; J: TRBJ2-1
DNA: TGTGCCAGCACCGGGACGACTGAAGCTTTCTTT; CDR3: CASTGTTEAFF; size: .; V: TRBV7-2; D: .; J: TRBJ1-1
DNA: TGCGCCAGCAGCTTAGGGACTAGCCAAGAAAATGAGCAGTTCTTC; CDR3: CASSLGTSQENEQFF; size: .; V: TRBV5-1; D: TRBD2; J: TRBJ2-1
DNA: TGCAGTGCTCACGGACAGGCAGATAATTCACCCCTCCACTTT; CDR3: CSAHGQADNSPLHF; size: .; V: TRBV20-1; D: TRBD1; J: TRBJ1-6
DNA: TGCAGTGCTAGAGTGGGCGGGAGGGGAAACGAGCAGTACTTC; CDR3: CSARVGGRGNEQYF; size: .; V: TRBV20-1; D: TRBD2; J: TRBJ2-7
DNA: TGCAGCGGGCGCGGGCGGCTGGCCACTGAAGCTTTCTTT; CDR3: CSGRGRLATEAFF; size: few; V: TRBV29-1; D: .; J: TRBJ1-1
DNA: TGTGCCAGCAGTCACAGGGAGTCCAAAAACATTCAGTACTTC; CDR3: CASSHRESKNIQYF; size: .; V: TRBV12-3/TRBV12-4; D: .; J: TRBJ2-4
DNA: TGCAGCGTTGAAGTATGGGACAGGGGGCTGGAGACCCAGTACTTC; CDR3: CSVEVWDRGLETQYF; size: few; V: TRBV29-1; D: TRBD1; J: TRBJ2-5
DNA: TGCAGCGTTGTGGACAGGCGACTTCAAGAGACCCAGTACTTC; CDR3: CSVVDRRLQETQYF; size: few; V: TRBV29-1; D: TRBD1; J: TRBJ2-5
DNA: TGCGCCAGCAGCCTCTGGACTAGCGGAGGAGGCACCGGGGAGCTGTTTTTT; CDR3: CASSLWTSGGGTGELFF; size: .; V: TRBV5-1; D: TRBD2; J: TRBJ2-2
DNA: TGCAGCGTGGAGGGGGTATCGTACGAGCAGTACTTC; CDR3: CSVEGVSYEQYF; size: few; V: TRBV29-1; D: .; J: TRBJ2-7
DNA: TGTGCCAGCAGTTTTCAAGGGGGGTTATATGGCTACACCTTC; CDR3: CASSFQGGLYGYTF; size: .; V: TRBV27; D: .; J: TRBJ1-2
DNA: TGTGCCAGCAGTTTAGAAATTGGGGAGCAGTACTTC; CDR3: CASSLEIGEQYF; size: .; V: TRBV28; D: .; J: TRBJ2-7
DNA: TGCAGTGCTAGTAGGGGGACAGGGGGGTCCTACGAGCAGTACTTC; CDR3: CSASRGTGGSYEQYF; size: few; V: TRBV20-1; D: TRBD1; J: TRBJ2-7
DNA: TGTGCCACCAATATTTTATTGTCGGACAGGGGAATATTGAACACTGAAGCTTTCTTT; CDR3: CATNILLSDRGILNTEAFF; size: few; V: TRBV28; D: TRBD1; J: TRBJ1-1
DNA: TGTGCCAGCAGCCGTGGGGGACTGAGCACCGGGGAGCTGTTTTTT; CDR3: CASSRGGLSTGELFF; size: .; V: TRBV3-1; D: .; J: TRBJ2-2
DNA: TGTGCCAGCAGTCTGAGGACAGGGGGCAACTACGAGCAGTACTTC; CDR3: CASSLRTGGNYEQYF; size: .; V: TRBV28; D: TRBD1; J: TRBJ2-7
DNA: TGCGCCAGCAGCCAAGAAAAGGAACTAGCGGGACTCAATGAGCAGTTCTTC; CDR3: CASSQEKELAGLNEQFF; size: .; V: TRBV4-1; D: TRBD2; J: TRBJ2-1
DNA: TGTGCCACCAGCAGAGAGGGGGGTCGGGGCAATCAGCCCCAGCATTTT; CDR3: CATSREGGRGNQPQHF; size: few; V: TRBV15; D: .; J: TRBJ1-5
DNA: TGTGCCAGCAGACAAATACAGGGGTCTTCGACTGAAGCTTTCTTT; CDR3: CASRQIQGSSTEAFF; size: many; V: TRBV28; D: TRBD1; J: TRBJ1-1
DNA: TGTGCCAGCAGTCTCCGGACTAGCGCCTCCTACGAGCAGTACTTC; CDR3: CASSLRTSASYEQYF; size: few; V: TRBV27; D: TRBD2; J: TRBJ2-7
DNA: TGCGCCAGCAGCATCTGGACAGGGATGGAGACCCAGTACTTC; CDR3: CASSIWTGMETQYF; size: few; V: TRBV5-1; D: TRBD1; J: TRBJ2-5
DNA: TGTGCCAGCAGGAAAAGACAGGGTAGGAGGACTGAAGCTTTCTTT; CDR3: CASRKRQGRRTEAFF; size: .; V: TRBV5-6; D: TRBD1; J: TRBJ1-1
DNA: TGTGCCAGCAGTTTCAACAGGGGGCGCCAGACGCCGAACACCGGGGAGCTGTTTTTT; CDR3: CASSFNRGRQTPNTGELFF; size: .; V: TRBV28; D: TRBD1; J: TRBJ2-2
DNA: TGTGCCAGCAGCTTGGGACAGGGCTATAATTCACCCCTCCACTTT; CDR3: CASSLGQGYNSPLHF; size: .; V: TRBV5-4; D: TRBD1; J: TRBJ1-6
DNA: TGTGCCAGCAGGCCCGGACAGAGCTCTGGAAACACCATATATTTT; CDR3: CASRPGQSSGNTIYF; size: .; V: TRBV6-1; D: .; J: TRBJ1-3
DNA: TGTGCCAGCAGCCTCTACTTGGGAGCTGGGGCCAACGTCCTGACTTTC; CDR3: CASSLYLGAGANVLTF; size: few; V: TRBV13; D: .; J: TRBJ2-6
DNA: TGTGCCAGCAGTCCCCGTGGACTAGCGGGAGGTTTGGGTGAGCAGTACTTC; CDR3: CASSPRGLAGGLGEQYF; size: many; V: TRBV28; D: TRBD2; J: TRBJ2-7
DNA: TGTGCCAGCAGTTATTTGGAGACTAGTATGAATGAGCAGTTCTTC; CDR3: CASSYLETSMNEQFF; size: .; V: TRBV6-6; D: .; J: TRBJ2-1
DNA: TGTGCCAGCTCCCCCGGGACAGGCCGAAATGAAAAACTGTTTTTT; CDR3: CASSPGTGRNEKLFF; size: .; V: TRBV18; D: TRBD1; J: TRBJ1-4